These 8 T cell receptor beta chains came from one sample sequenced in a study of cytotoxic CD8 clonotypes in ibrutinib-treated CLL. Assay used: immunoSEQ multiplex PCR; TCRdb lists only in-frame clones, some missing. The data show around 200,000 clones, roughly 77% seen once. The sequencing here drew on PBMCs, taken after 12 months of ibrutinib treatment. The receptors come from a human donor with chronic lymphocytic leukemia.

The chain is built from TRBV7-9 and TRBJ2-5, with D tentatively TRBD1 (5 bases). This CDR3 is built from 14 residues. CDR1 and CDR2 from the germline V gene are SEHNR and FQNEAQ (reference sequence). Trimming took off 2 bases at V and 4 bases at J, with 11 bases between the two ends. DNA for the CDR3: TGTGCCAGCAGCTTACATTCAGGGCCAGAGACCCAGTACTTC. It translates to CASSLHSGPETQYF.

V and J are TRBV6-1 and TRBJ1-1; D is ambiguous. Trimming removed 4 bases from V and 0 bases from J, with 6 bases in between. CDR1 is MNHNS, CDR2 SASEGT, per germline. The CDR3 spans 13 residues. This CDR3 reads CASSGQMNTEAFF. The DNA of the CDR3 is TGTGCCAGCAGTGGCCAGATGAACACTGAAGCTTTCTTT.

The chain combines TRBV11-2 with TRBJ2-7; TRBD2 is a possible D gene (5 bases). Germline V gene sequence: CDR1 SGHAT, CDR2 FQNNGV. The CDR3 spans 15 residues. Deletions cut 2 bases from V and 4 bases from J, with 15 bases between. CDR3 sequence reads: CASSLSNHPGYEQYF. DNA of the CDR3: TGTGCCAGCAGCTTAAGCAATCACCCGGGGTACGAGCAGTACTTC.

The CDR3 DNA reads as TGTGCCAGCACCGTACAGGGCCGGCAGTACTTC. The encoded protein is CASTVQGRQYF. The chain is built from TRBV27 and TRBJ2-7, with a tentative D call TRBD1 (6 bases). The CDR3 consists of 11 residues. Trimming took 7 bases from V and 9 from J, leaving 13 bases between them. CDR1 MNHEY and CDR2 SMNVEV come from the germline V gene (reference sequence).

This clone was detected only a few times. The chain combines TRBV6-5 with TRBJ1-2, with no clear D. The CDR3 spans 13 residues. Germline CDR1 reads MNHEY; CDR2 reads SVGAGI. V lost 6 bases, J lost 4 bases, and 12 bases lay in between. CDR3 sequence reads: CASRPTWGYGYTF. CDR3 bases: TGTGCCAGCAGACCCACCTGGGGCTATGGCTACACCTTC.

This chain joins TRBV29-1 and TRBJ2-5; D is uncertain. Between the trimmed V and J ends, which lost 8 bases and 4 bases, there was a span of 26 bases. Germline CDR1 and CDR2: SQVTM and ANQGSEA. The CDR3 runs to 16 residues. CDR3 DNA: TGCAGCCCAATTTATAGGAAAACCAGACATTCAGAGACCCAGTACTTC. Translation: CSPIYRKTRHSETQYF.

V gene TRBV30 combines with J gene TRBJ1-5; D gene unclear. This CDR3 is built from 13 residues. Per germline, CDR1 GTSNPN and CDR2 SVGIG (reference sequence). Trimming removed 4 bases at V and 3 bases at J, with 10 bases between. CDR3 in amino acids: CAWTGNTNQPQHF. The CDR3 DNA reads as TGTGCCTGGACGGGGAACACCAATCAGCCCCAGCATTTT. Complete variable domain (other parts from reference TRBV30 and TRBJ1-5): SQTIHQWPATLVQPVGSPLSLECTVEGTSNPNLYWYRQAAGRGLQLLFYSVGIGQISSEVPQNLSASRPQDRQFILSSKKLLLSDSGFYLCAWTGNTNQPQHFGDGTRLSIL.

The chain links TRBV6-1 to TRBJ1-5; 9 nucleotides align to TRBD1. Per the germline V gene, CDR1 is MNHNS and CDR2 is SASEGT. The V segment lost 4 bases and the J segment 6 bases; nucleotides outside the gene matches: 13. The CDR3 runs to 17 residues. For the CDR3, the DNA is TGTGCCAGCAGTGCCCGGGACAGGGTGATTTTTGGTCAGCCCCAGCATTTT. It encodes CASSARDRVIFGQPQHF.